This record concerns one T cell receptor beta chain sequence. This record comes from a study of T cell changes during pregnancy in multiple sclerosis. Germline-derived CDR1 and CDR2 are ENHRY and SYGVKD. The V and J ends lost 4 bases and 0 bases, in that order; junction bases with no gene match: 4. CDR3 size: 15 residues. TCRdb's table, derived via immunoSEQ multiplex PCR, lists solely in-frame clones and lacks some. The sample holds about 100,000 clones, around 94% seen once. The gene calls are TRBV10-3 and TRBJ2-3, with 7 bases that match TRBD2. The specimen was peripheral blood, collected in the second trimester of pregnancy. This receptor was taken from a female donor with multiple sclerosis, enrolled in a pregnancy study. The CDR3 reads CAISVRRESTDTQYF. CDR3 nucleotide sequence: TGTGCCATCAGTGTAAGGCGGGAGAGCACAGATACGCAGTATTTT.